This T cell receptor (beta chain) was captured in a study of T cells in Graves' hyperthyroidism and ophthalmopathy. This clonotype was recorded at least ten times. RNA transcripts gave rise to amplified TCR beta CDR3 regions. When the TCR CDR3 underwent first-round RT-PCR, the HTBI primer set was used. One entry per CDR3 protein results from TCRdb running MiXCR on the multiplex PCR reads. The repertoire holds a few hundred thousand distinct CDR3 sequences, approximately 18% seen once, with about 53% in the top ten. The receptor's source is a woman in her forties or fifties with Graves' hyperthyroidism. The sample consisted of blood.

The CDR3 reads CASSEGGRVAYEKLFF. In nucleotides, the CDR3 is TGTGCCAGCAGTGAAGGCGGGAGGGTGGCATATGAAAAACTGTTTTTT. The chain links TRBV2 to TRBJ1-4; D gene ambiguous. CDR1 and CDR2 (germline): SNHLY, FYNNEI. The CDR3 loop spans 16 amino acids. V was pared by 1 base and J by 6 bases, with 15 bases between.